This note documents a single T cell receptor beta chain sequence. Its antigen is still unknown. RNA, at roughly 0.5 to 1 ug, was reverse transcribed with random hexamers. The immunoSEQ assay covered 54 Vbeta and 13 Jbeta segments for CDR3. A single record per CDR3 protein comes from TCRdb applying MiXCR to the immunoSEQ multiplex PCR reads. Altogether 110,000 or so distinct CDR3 sequences are present, just under 95% being singletons, with the ten largest covering under 0.095%. The data derive from a study of CD8 T cells in Susac syndrome. Study observations and caveats: An acknowledgment was made by the study that its TCR sequencing and HLA analysis involved relatively few individuals.

The CDR3 runs to 17 residues. Trimming stripped 4 bases from V and 0 bases from J, with 19 bases between. Germline V gene lookup returns CDR1 SEHNR and CDR2 FQNEAQ (reference sequence). The CD8+ and CD4+ T cells were negatively isolated, with the TEMRA cells enriched by FACS. The rearrangement joins TRBV7-9 to TRBJ2-7; possibly TRBD1 or TRBD2 for D (6 bases each). Sequenced input: CD4+ T cells from PBMCs. This TCR was recovered from a human donor with multiple sclerosis. The CDR3 bases are TGTGCCAGCAGCTCAAGGGGGGTAGGCAGTTTCTCCTACGAGCAGTACTTC. This codes for CASSSRGVGSFSYEQYF. Supplemented by reference TRBV7-9 and TRBJ2-7, the full variable domain reads DTGVSQNPRHKITKRGQNVTFRCDPISEHNRLYWYRQTLGQGPEFLTYFQNEAQLEKSRLLSDRFSAERPKGSFSTLEIQRTEQGDSAMYLCASSSRGVGSFSYEQYFGPGTRLTVT.